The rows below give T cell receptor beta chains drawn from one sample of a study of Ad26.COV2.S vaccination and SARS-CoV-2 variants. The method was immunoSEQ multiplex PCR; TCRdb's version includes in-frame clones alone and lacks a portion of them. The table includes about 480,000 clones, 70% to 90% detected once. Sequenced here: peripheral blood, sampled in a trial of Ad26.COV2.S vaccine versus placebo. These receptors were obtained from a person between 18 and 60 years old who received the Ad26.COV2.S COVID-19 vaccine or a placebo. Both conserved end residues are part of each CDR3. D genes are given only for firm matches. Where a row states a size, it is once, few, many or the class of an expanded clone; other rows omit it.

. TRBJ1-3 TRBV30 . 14 CAWRGDKSGNTIYF TGTGCCTGGAGGGGGGACAAGAGTGGAAACACCATATATTTT
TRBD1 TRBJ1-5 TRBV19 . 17 CASSKPRDRAFNQPQHF TGTGCCAGTAGTAAGCCCCGAGACAGGGCTTTCAATCAGCCCCAGCATTTT
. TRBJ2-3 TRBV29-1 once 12 CSTVTSADTQYF TGCAGCACTGTAACTAGTGCAGATACGCAGTATTTT
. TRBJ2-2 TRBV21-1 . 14 CASSKEGLTGELFF TGTGCCAGCAGCAAAGAAGGGTTGACCGGGGAGCTGTTTTTT
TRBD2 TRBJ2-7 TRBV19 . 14 CASRVTSGNYEQYF TGTGCCAGTAGGGTGACTAGCGGGAACTACGAGCAGTACTTC
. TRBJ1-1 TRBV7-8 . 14 CASSSQTTAAGAFF TGTGCCAGCAGCTCACAAACGACGGCAGCGGGCGCTTTCTTT
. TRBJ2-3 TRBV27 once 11 CASRRTDTQYF TGTGCCAGCAGAAGAACAGATACGCAGTATTTT
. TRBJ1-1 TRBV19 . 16 CASSIVTSAMNPEAFF TGTGCCAGTAGTATCGTCACCTCGGCCATGAACCCTGAAGCTTTCTTT
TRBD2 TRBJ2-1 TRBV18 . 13 CASSPGGGNEQFF TGTGCCAGCTCACCAGGGGGGGGCAATGAGCAGTTCTTC
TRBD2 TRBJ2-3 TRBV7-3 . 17 CASSSRGRTSGTDTQYF TGTGCCAGCAGTTCGCGGGGGAGGACTAGCGGCACAGATACGCAGTATTTT
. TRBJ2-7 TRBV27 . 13 CASSPAASYEQYF TGTGCCAGCAGCCCCGCCGCTTCCTACGAGCAGTACTTC
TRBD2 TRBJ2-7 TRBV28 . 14 CASREREAPYEQYF TGTGCCAGCAGGGAGCGGGAGGCCCCCTACGAGCAGTACTTC
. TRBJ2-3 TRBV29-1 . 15 CSVVGSGISTDTQYF TGCAGCGTTGTGGGTAGCGGAATAAGCACAGATACGCAGTATTTT
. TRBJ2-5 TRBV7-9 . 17 CASSLIKPGAGQETQYF TGTGCCAGCAGCTTAATAAAACCCGGGGCTGGCCAAGAGACCCAGTACTTC
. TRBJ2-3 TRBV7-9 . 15 CASSSRQPSTDTQYF TGTGCCAGCAGCTCGCGACAGCCTAGCACAGATACGCAGTATTTT
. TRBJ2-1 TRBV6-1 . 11 CASSEDNEQFF TGTGCCAGCAGTGAAGACAATGAGCAGTTCTTC
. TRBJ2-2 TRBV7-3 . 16 CASSLNPGGASGELFF TGTGCCAGCAGCTTAAATCCCGGGGGCGCCTCCGGGGAGCTGTTTTTT
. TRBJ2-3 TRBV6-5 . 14 CASSLGAGSDTQYF TGTGCCAGCAGTCTAGGAGCAGGGTCCGATACGCAGTATTTT
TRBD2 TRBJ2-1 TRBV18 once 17 CASSSQQAGPFRDEQFF TGTGCCAGCTCGTCCCAGCAAGCGGGACCCTTCAGGGATGAGCAGTTCTTC
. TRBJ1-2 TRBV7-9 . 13 CASSSGPQKGYTF TGTGCCAGCAGCTCCGGGCCCCAAAAGGGCTACACCTTC
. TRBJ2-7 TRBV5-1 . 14 CASSLRGASYEQYF TGCGCCAGCAGCTTAAGGGGCGCATCCTACGAGCAGTACTTC
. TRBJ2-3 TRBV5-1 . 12 CASWVAEDTQYF TGCGCCAGCTGGGTAGCGGAAGATACGCAGTATTTT
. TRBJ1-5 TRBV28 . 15 CASSLSPGWGQPQHF TGTGCCAGCAGTCTGTCCCCAGGCTGGGGTCAGCCCCAGCATTTT
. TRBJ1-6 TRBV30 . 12 CAWSQSNSPLHF TGTGCCTGGAGCCAATCCAATTCACCCCTCCACTTT
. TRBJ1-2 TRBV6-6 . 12 CASSTRGYGYTF TGTGCCAGCAGTACCCGTGGGTATGGCTACACCTTC
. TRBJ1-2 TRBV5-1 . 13 CASSLGGFRGYTF TGCGCCAGCAGCTTGGGAGGGTTTCGTGGCTACACCTTC
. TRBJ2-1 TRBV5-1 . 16 CASSLGGLGRSNEQFF TGCGCCAGCAGCTTGGGGGGTCTGGGACGGTCCAATGAGCAGTTCTTC
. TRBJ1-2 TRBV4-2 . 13 CASSQDSRDGYTF TGTGCCAGCAGCCAAGATAGTAGGGATGGCTACACCTTC
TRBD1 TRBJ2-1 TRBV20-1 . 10 CSAQGAVLVF TGCAGTGCCCAGGGGGCCGTCCTGGTCTTC
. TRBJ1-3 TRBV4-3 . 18 CASSQDTGQSLTGNTIYF TGCGCCAGCAGCCAAGATACAGGACAAAGCCTAACTGGAAACACCATATATTTT
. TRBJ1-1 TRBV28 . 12 CASSRRYTEAFF TGTGCCAGCAGTCGACGGTACACTGAAGCTTTCTTT
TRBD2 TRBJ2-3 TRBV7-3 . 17 CASSGLAGVGPTDTQYF TGTGCCAGCAGCGGACTAGCGGGAGTAGGGCCCACAGATACGCAGTATTTT
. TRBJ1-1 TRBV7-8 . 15 CASINSGGINTEAFF TGTGCCAGCATTAATTCGGGTGGGATCAACACTGAAGCTTTCTTT
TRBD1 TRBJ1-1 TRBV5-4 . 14 CASSGGQGRTEAFF TGTGCCAGCAGCGGGGGACAGGGTCGGACTGAAGCTTTCTTT
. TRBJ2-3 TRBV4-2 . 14 CASSPTSFGDTQYF TGTGCCAGCAGCCCCACTAGTTTCGGAGATACGCAGTATTTT
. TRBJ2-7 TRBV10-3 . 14 CATSRAMEFGEQYF TGTGCCACCTCCAGGGCGATGGAATTTGGCGAGCAGTACTTC
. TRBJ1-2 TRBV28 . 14 CASGASGTSFGYTF TGTGCCAGCGGTGCCTCCGGGACATCCTTTGGCTACACCTTC
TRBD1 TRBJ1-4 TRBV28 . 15 CASSPSGTGAIQLFF TGTGCCAGCAGCCCCTCCGGGACAGGGGCCATCCAGCTGTTTTTT
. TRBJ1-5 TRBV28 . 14 CASSFSGSNQPQHF TGTGCCAGCAGTTTTTCCGGGAGCAATCAGCCCCAGCATTTT
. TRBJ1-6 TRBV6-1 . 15 CASSEGPGSNSPLHF TGTGCCAGCAGTGAAGGGCCAGGGTCGAATTCACCCCTCCACTTT
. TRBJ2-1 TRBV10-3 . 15 CAISALGISYNEQFF TGTGCCATCAGTGCGCTGGGGATCTCCTACAATGAGCAGTTCTTC
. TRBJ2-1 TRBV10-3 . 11 CAISLGNEQFF TGTGCCATCAGCCTCGGCAATGAGCAGTTCTTC